The 2 T cell receptor beta chains presented below share a single source sample, sequenced in a study of cytomegalovirus exposure and HLA in healthy donors. Using immunoSEQ multiplex PCR, the repertoire was profiled, and TCRdb retains in-frame clones only, with some absent. The sample shows 55,000 to 80,000 clones, around 96% of them seen only once. Input material: PBMCs. The source of these receptors is a man aged 18 to 30 in good health and CMV-seropositive.

V gene TRBV30 combines with J gene TRBJ1-2; no clear D gene. The V and J ends lost 0 bases and 5 bases respectively, with 7 bases between them. Germline CDR1 reads GTSNPN; CDR2 reads SVGIG (reference sequence). The CDR3 covers 12 residues. DNA of the CDR3: TGTGCCTGGAGTGTCTTGTTGTATGGCTACACCTTC. Translating it yields CAWSVLLYGYTF.

The rearrangement uses TRBV13 and TRBJ1-2; TRBD1 aligns across 8 bases. Per germline, CDR1 PRHDT and CDR2 FYEKMQ (reference sequence). The CDR3 consists of 15 residues. V trimming: 5 bases; J trimming: 2 bases; junction bases outside the gene matches: 7. CDR3 amino acids: CASSPLDRVNYGYTF. The CDR3 nucleotides are TGTGCCAGCAGCCCGCTGGACAGGGTCAACTATGGCTACACCTTC.